Listed here are 28 T cell receptor beta chains from one sample, sequenced in a study of blood T cell repertoires in COVID-19. Libraries were prepared by immunoSEQ multiplex PCR; TCRdb keeps only in-frame clonotypes and omits some of them. Among about 380,000 clones listed, less than 90% were seen once. Specimen: PBMCs or T cells enriched from blood (not recorded which). Receptors originate from a woman between 25 and 40 years old who had recovered from COVID-19.

This chain uses TRBV5-1 with TRBJ2-7; weak D call: TRBD2 (6 bases). Trimming removed 3 bases at V and 2 bases at J, with 12 bases between. The germline V gene has CDR1 SGHRS and CDR2 YFSETQ. The CDR3 sequence is 14 residues long. In DNA, the CDR3 is TGCGCCAGCAGCTCGGGAGACAGACCCTACGAGCAGTACTTC. Its translation is CASSSGDRPYEQYF. Full variable domain (missing parts from reference TRBV5-1 and TRBJ2-7): KAGVTQTPRYLIKTRGQQVTLSCSPISGHRSVSWYQQTPGQGLQFLFEYFSETQRNKGNFPGRFSGRQFSNSRSEMNVSTLELGDSALYLCASSSGDRPYEQYFGPGTRLTVT.

V usage is TRBV7-9 and J usage is TRBJ2-7, with a tentative D call TRBD2 (5 bases). CDR1 and CDR2 (germline): SEHNR, FQNEAQ (reference sequence). V was shortened by 0 bases and J by 0 bases, with 9 bases between the two germline ends. The CDR3 extends over 15 amino acids. CDR3 nucleotide sequence: TGTGCCAGCAGCTTAGCGTCGGGGAGCTCCTACGAGCAGTACTTC. It codes for CASSLASGSSYEQYF. Based on the CDR3 plus reference TRBV7-9 and TRBJ2-7, the full variable domain is DTGVSQNPRHKITKRGQNVTFRCDPISEHNRLYWYRQTLGQGPEFLTYFQNEAQLEKSRLLSDRFSAERPKGSFSTLEIQRTEQGDSAMYLCASSLASGSSYEQYFGPGTRLTVT.

This clone was observed a single time. The CDR3 nucleotides are TGCGCCAGCAGCTTACAGGGGCCGGGGGAGCCCCAGCATTTT. As protein: CASSLQGPGEPQHF. The rearrangement joins TRBV5-1 to TRBJ1-5; 7 positions agree with TRBD1. CDR3 length: 14 amino acids. J was trimmed by 8 bases and V by 2 bases; bases with no gene match: 7. CDR1 is SGHRS and CDR2 is YFSETQ in the germline V gene.

The chain is built from TRBV6-5 and TRBJ1-1; 8 nucleotides agree with TRBD1. The CDR3 has 15 amino acids. Losses at the gene ends were 6 bases for V and 4 bases for J; bases not matched to a gene: 10. CDR1 is MNHEY, CDR2 SVGAGI, per germline. CDR3 DNA sequence: TGTGCCAGCAGCCCAGACAGGGGTGGGCGCACTGAAGCTTTCTTT. As protein: CASSPDRGGRTEAFF.

This rearrangement joins TRBV6-2 or TRBV6-3 to TRBJ1-5, with 8 positions matching TRBD1. The CDR3 covers 17 residues. The trim removed 5 bases at V and 6 bases at J, leaving 15 bases unmatched. CDR1 MNHEY and CDR2 SVGEGT come from the germline V gene. CDR3: CASSGGVGQGLFQPQHF. The CDR3 DNA is TGTGCCAGCAGTGGGGGGGTCGGACAGGGTTTATTTCAGCCCCAGCATTTT.

J is TRBJ2-7 and V is TRBV27, with 10 bases lining up with TRBD2. CDR3 size: 14 residues. Trimming cost V 3 bases and J 4 bases; bases outside gene matches: 3. The V gene's germline CDR1 is MNHEY and CDR2 SMNVEV (reference sequence). CDR3 residues: CASSFASGGYEQYF. In nucleotides, the CDR3 is TGTGCCAGCAGTTTCGCTAGCGGGGGTTACGAGCAGTACTTC.

The DNA for the CDR3 is TGTGCCAGTACCCCGGGGGGGACACCGGTGTCGTATGGCTACACCTTC. Its protein is CASTPGGTPVSYGYTF. The V call is TRBV19, the J call TRBJ1-2, with a tentative D call TRBD1 (6 bases). V gave up 7 bases and J gave up 5 bases, with 23 bases separating them. Germline CDR1 and CDR2: LNHDA and SQIVND (reference sequence). This CDR3 is built from 16 residues.

The chain is built from TRBV2 and TRBJ1-2; D might be TRBD1 (6 bases). The ends were cut back, 3 bases at V and 6 bases at J, with 11 bases in the middle. The CDR3 length is 13 residues. The germline V gene has CDR1 SNHLY and CDR2 FYNNEI. In DNA form, the CDR3 reads TGTGCCAGCAGTGAGTCAGGGGACCATGGCTACACCTTC. Protein sequence: CASSESGDHGYTF.

This clone was seen a few times. This chain connects TRBV24-1 to TRBJ1-2; 7 bases line up with TRBD1. Trimming cost V 5 bases and J 5 bases; bases outside gene matches: 7. The CDR3 is 14 amino acids. Germline CDR1 KGHDR, CDR2 SFDVKD. The CDR3 coding sequence is TGTGCCACCAGTGGTGGGGGGACAGCATATGGCTACACCTTC. The encoded protein is CATSGGGTAYGYTF.

This chain connects TRBV7-6 to TRBJ2-3; D is ambiguous. This CDR3 region has 16 residues. Germline values: CDR1 SGHVS, CDR2 FNYEAQ. Between the trimmed V and J ends, which lost 4 bases and 2 bases, there was a span of 16 bases. This CDR3 is CASSSIPGGFTDTQYF. CDR3 in DNA: TGTGCCAGCAGCTCGATACCAGGTGGCTTCACAGATACGCAGTATTTT.

The CDR3 protein is CASSLGLGLAEGPTNTGELFF. CDR3 sequence (DNA): TGTGCCAGCAGCTTAGGGTTAGGGCTAGCGGAGGGACCGACGAACACCGGGGAGCTGTTTTTT. This chain connects TRBV13 to TRBJ2-2, with TRBD2 matching over 7 bases. V was pared by 0 bases and J by 0 bases, with 16 bases of the junction left unmatched. Germline CDR1 PRHDT, CDR2 FYEKMQ (reference sequence). The CDR3 covers 21 residues. Supplemented by reference TRBV13 and TRBJ2-2, the full variable domain reads AAGVIQSPRHLIKEKRETATLKCYPIPRHDTVYWYQQGPGQDPQFLISFYEKMQSDKGSIPDRFSAQQFSDYHSELNMSSLELGDSALYFCASSLGLGLAEGPTNTGELFFGEGSRLTVL.

The chain has TRBV6-6 and TRBJ1-6; the match to TRBD1 covers 12 bases. There are 20 residues in the CDR3. The J segment lost 0 bases and the V segment lost 6 bases, leaving 12 bases of the junction unmatched. CDR1 and CDR2 (germline): MNHNY, SVGAGI (reference sequence). CDR3 DNA sequence: TGTGCCAGCAGCATAATACACCCGGGACAGGGGGCCTCCTATAATTCACCCCTCCACTTT. As protein: CASSIIHPGQGASYNSPLHF.

The J gene is TRBJ2-5, the V gene TRBV7-9; no firm D call. Trimming took 1 base from V and 1 from J, leaving 7 bases between them. This CDR3 has 14 residues. The V gene's germline CDR1 is SEHNR and CDR2 FQNEAQ (reference sequence). The CDR3 DNA reads as TGTGCCAGCAGCTTAGTAGCCCCCCAAGAGACCCAGTACTTC. Its translation is CASSLVAPQETQYF.

This rearrangement joins TRBV6-1 to TRBJ2-5; 10 positions match TRBD2. The CDR3 consists of 16 residues. Germline trimming cut 1 base from V and 4 bases from J; bases unmatched to any gene: 6. Germline CDR1 reads MNHNS; CDR2 reads SASEGT. Written as DNA, the CDR3 is TGTGCCAGCAGTGAAGGGAAGCTAGCGGGGGTAGAGACCCAGTACTTC. Translating gives CASSEGKLAGVETQYF.

The V gene is TRBV19, the J gene TRBJ1-1, with TRBD1 identical over 10 bases. The CDR3 covers 14 residues. Germline trimming cut 5 bases from V and 4 bases from J; bases unmatched to any gene: 4. CDR1 LNHDA and CDR2 SQIVND come from the germline V gene (reference sequence). CDR3 sequence reads: CASSWTGGGTEAFF. In nucleotides, the CDR3 is TGTGCCAGTAGTTGGACAGGGGGGGGCACTGAAGCTTTCTTT.

The V gene is TRBV7-2, the J gene TRBJ1-1; D gene unclear. Germline assignment: CDR1 SGHTA and CDR2 FQGNSA. The CDR3 is 13 amino acids. V shed 1 base and J shed 4 bases, with 7 bases lying between them. The DNA for the CDR3 is TGTGCCAGCAGCTTAGAGAGGGCCACTGAAGCTTTCTTT. Its protein is CASSLERATEAFF.

This rearrangement joins TRBV19 to TRBJ1-5, with D perhaps matching TRBD1 (6 bases). This CDR3 has 13 amino acids. Trimming took 6 bases from V and 4 from J, leaving 10 bases between them. Germline CDR1 and CDR2: LNHDA and SQIVND (reference sequence). The CDR3 loop is CASSFRGNQPQHF. In DNA form, the CDR3 reads TGTGCCAGTAGCTTCAGGGGTAATCAGCCCCAGCATTTT.

This clone has just a few counts. This chain joins TRBV11-2 and TRBJ1-4, with 8 bases lining up with TRBD1. Trimming took 1 base from V and 7 from J; bases not matched to a gene: 17. The length of the CDR3 is 19 residues. The germline V gene has CDR1 SGHAT and CDR2 FQNNGV. The CDR3 DNA sequence: TGTGCCAGCAGCTTAGTATCTTCCGGGACAGGTTTGTTGAGTGAAAAACTGTTTTTT. It is translated as CASSLVSSGTGLLSEKLFF.

This clone was seen only a few times. CDR3 residues: CASRSGSSNEKLFF. The CDR3 DNA sequence: TGCGCCAGCAGATCCGGGTCCTCTAATGAAAAACTGTTTTTT. The rearrangement links TRBV5-1 to TRBJ1-4; no clear D. Germline V gives CDR1 SGHRS, CDR2 YFSETQ. The length of the CDR3 is 14 residues. V was clipped by 5 bases and J by 3 bases, with 11 bases between them.

The table lists this clone with a few counts. The chain uses TRBV2 and TRBJ1-1, with TRBD1 matching over 7 bases. This CDR3 is 14 amino acids long. CDR1 is SNHLY, CDR2 FYNNEI, per germline. With 4 bases clipped from V and 6 bases from J, the junction kept 8 bases outside the gene matches. The CDR3 DNA reads TGTGCCAGCAGTGCCCACCCTACAGGGGCTGAAGCTTTCTTT. Translation gives CASSAHPTGAEAFF.

CDR3 DNA: TGTGCCAGCAGCTTTTCGCCCTACTACTACGAGCAGTACTTC. It yields the protein CASSFSPYYYEQYF. The chain carries TRBV11-2 and TRBJ2-7; D is undetermined. Germline V gene sequence: CDR1 SGHAT, CDR2 FQNNGV. V lost 3 bases, J lost 3 bases, and 12 bases lay in between. The length of the CDR3 is 14 residues.

This clone has a handful of counts. The chain has TRBV10-1 and TRBJ2-7; TRBD2 matches 13 bases. Germline values: CDR1 WNHNN, CDR2 SYGVQD (reference sequence). V lost 6 bases to trimming and J lost 0 bases; unmatched junction nucleotides: 11. This CDR3 has 18 residues. CDR3 sequence: CASSHGTSGEPGSYEQYF. CDR3 DNA: TGCGCCAGCAGCCACGGGACTAGCGGGGAACCCGGCTCCTACGAGCAGTACTTC.

This sequence joins TRBV10-3 and TRBJ2-5, with 8 bases fitting TRBD2. Germline CDR1 reads ENHRY; CDR2 reads SYGVKD. The CDR3 runs 17 residues. Trimming removed 2 bases from V and 2 bases from J; junction bases left unmatched: 10. The CDR3 reads CAISEGLIAGLQETQYF. CDR3 coding DNA: TGTGCCATCAGTGAGGGTTTAATAGCGGGACTACAAGAGACCCAGTACTTC.

The chain has TRBV28 and TRBJ1-5, with 7 bases lining up with TRBD1. Germline values: CDR1 MDHEN, CDR2 SYDVKM. V was pared by 3 bases and J by 4 bases, with 9 bases of the junction left unmatched. The CDR3 length is 16 residues. Here the CDR3 reads CASSFKRDRTNQPQHF. The CDR3, as DNA: TGTGCCAGCAGTTTTAAGAGGGACAGAACAAATCAGCCCCAGCATTTT.

The gene calls are TRBV2 and TRBJ2-2, with a weak D call TRBD1 (5 bases). The CDR3 runs 13 residues. Germline V gene lookup returns CDR1 SNHLY and CDR2 FYNNEI. Trimming took 5 bases from V and 11 from J, leaving 15 bases between them. CDR3 sequence reads: CASSSSAGIELFF. The CDR3 DNA follows: TGTGCCAGCAGTTCGTCAGCAGGGATTGAGCTGTTTTTT.

This clone is categorized as medium-sized (0.01 to 0.1%). V is TRBV15 and J is TRBJ2-2, with 14 bases lining up with TRBD2. The germline gives CDR1 LNHNV, CDR2 YYDKDF (reference sequence). V trimming: 0 bases; J trimming: 0 bases; junction bases outside the gene matches: 9. This CDR3 has 21 amino acids. The CDR3 loop reads CATSRERTSGGFGTNTGELFF. CDR3 DNA sequence: TGTGCCACCAGCAGAGAACGGACTAGCGGGGGGTTTGGTACGAACACCGGGGAGCTGTTTTTT.

This chain connects TRBV10-1 to TRBJ2-1; tentative D call: TRBD2 (5 bases). The germline V and J ends were trimmed by 2 bases and 4 bases, with 12 bases remaining between them. Germline values: CDR1 WNHNN, CDR2 SYGVQD (reference sequence). The CDR3 is 15 amino acids. This CDR3 is CASSEDATGYNEQFF. As DNA, the CDR3 is TGCGCCAGCAGTGAGGATGCGACGGGGTACAATGAGCAGTTCTTC.

V and J are TRBV30 and TRBJ2-6, with 7 bases aligning to TRBD2. The CDR3 length is 17 residues. With 1 base clipped from V and 2 bases from J, the junction kept 8 bases outside the gene matches. The germline V gene encodes CDR1 GTSNPN and CDR2 SVGIG (reference sequence). In nucleotides, the CDR3 is TGTGCCTGGAGTGACGCAGGGAGGGAGCCTGGGGCCAACGTCCTGACTTTC. Translated: CAWSDAGREPGANVLTF.